Following are 8 T cell receptor beta chains from one sample sequenced in a study of T cell changes during pregnancy in multiple sclerosis. Clones were sequenced by immunoSEQ multiplex PCR, and TCRdb holds only the in-frame ones, with some missing. The top ten clones hold under 10% of a sample with tens of thousands of clones, roughly 87% of them seen once. Sequences were derived from CD8+ T cells from peripheral blood mononuclear cells, sampled after pregnancy. These receptors all stem from a female donor with multiple sclerosis, enrolled in a pregnancy study.

CDR3 in DNA: TGTGCCAGCAGCGTCGGGGATAACAGTATTATGCAGTTCTTC. Encoded protein: CASSVGDNSIMQFF. The V and J genes are TRBV9 and TRBJ2-1; D is perhaps TRBD2 (5 bases). CDR1 is SGDLS and CDR2 is YYNGEE in the germline V gene. This CDR3 contains 14 residues. The germline V and J ends were trimmed by 2 bases and 12 bases, with 18 bases remaining between them.

V and J are TRBV10-3 and TRBJ2-1; 10 bases line up with TRBD2. CDR1 and CDR2 (germline): ENHRY, SYGVKD. Germline trimming cut 2 bases from V and 6 bases from J; bases unmatched to any gene: 7. CDR3 length: 16 residues. CDR3 loop: CAISETWTSGRNEQFF. The CDR3 nucleotides are TGTGCCATCAGTGAGACCTGGACTAGCGGTCGCAATGAGCAGTTCTTC.

This clone appeared a single time. V and J are TRBV30 and TRBJ1-2, with TRBD1 as a possible D gene (5 bases). The germline V gene has CDR1 GTSNPN and CDR2 SVGIG (reference sequence). The CDR3 length is 13 residues. The ends were cut back, 0 bases at V and 2 bases at J, with 7 bases in the middle. This chain's CDR3 is CAWSVTDNYGYTF. CDR3 coding DNA: TGTGCCTGGAGTGTGACAGACAACTATGGCTACACCTTC.

The V call is TRBV7-9, the J call TRBJ2-7, with D possibly matching TRBD2 (6 bases). Germline V gene data show CDR1 as SEHNR and CDR2 as FQNEAQ (reference sequence). Between the trimmed V and J ends, which lost 4 bases and 0 bases, there was a span of 22 bases. The CDR3 runs 18 residues. CDR3 in DNA: TGTGCCAGCAGCTCAGGCGGGGACCTCCCTCCCTACTCCTACGAGCAGTACTTC. Encoded protein: CASSSGGDLPPYSYEQYF.

The chain carries TRBV14 and TRBJ2-7; D is possibly TRBD1 (5 bases). The CDR3 spans 15 residues. V was clipped by 0 bases and J by 5 bases, with 14 bases between them. Per germline, CDR1 SGHDN and CDR2 FVKESK. CDR3 region: CASSQENSGSHEQYF. The CDR3 region has the DNA TGTGCCAGCAGCCAAGAGAACTCAGGGTCCCACGAGCAGTACTTC.

This clone has just one count. The rearrangement links TRBV5-1 to TRBJ2-5; 9 positions agree with TRBD1. This CDR3 region has 16 residues. CDR1 is SGHRS, CDR2 YFSETQ, per germline. The V gene end was trimmed by 0 bases and the J gene end by 0 bases; junction bases not matched to a gene: 3. The CDR3 DNA follows: TGCGCCAGCAGCTTGGCCGGGACAGGGTACCAAGAGACCCAGTACTTC. Encoded protein: CASSLAGTGYQETQYF. Full variable domain (remainder filled in from reference TRBV5-1 and TRBJ2-5): KAGVTQTPRYLIKTRGQQVTLSCSPISGHRSVSWYQQTPGQGLQFLFEYFSETQRNKGNFPGRFSGRQFSNSRSEMNVSTLELGDSALYLCASSLAGTGYQETQYFGPGTRLLVL.

V and J are TRBV28 and TRBJ2-7; tentative D call: TRBD2 (5 bases). This CDR3 region has 14 residues. With 3 bases removed from V and 0 bases from J, the gap between germline ends came to 9 bases. The germline V gene has CDR1 MDHEN and CDR2 SYDVKM. CDR3 sequence (DNA): TGTGCCAGCAGTTTCAGTCTAGCCTCCTACGAGCAGTACTTC. Translating it yields CASSFSLASYEQYF.

This chain uses TRBV19 with TRBJ2-7, with TRBD1 as a possible D gene (6 bases). V dropped 5 bases and J dropped 4 bases, with 9 bases sitting between them. The CDR3 contains 12 residues. In germline, CDR1 is LNHDA, CDR2 SQIVND (reference sequence). The CDR3 DNA is TGTGCCAGTAGTTCTCAGGGGTACGAGCAGTACTTC. It codes for CASSSQGYEQYF.